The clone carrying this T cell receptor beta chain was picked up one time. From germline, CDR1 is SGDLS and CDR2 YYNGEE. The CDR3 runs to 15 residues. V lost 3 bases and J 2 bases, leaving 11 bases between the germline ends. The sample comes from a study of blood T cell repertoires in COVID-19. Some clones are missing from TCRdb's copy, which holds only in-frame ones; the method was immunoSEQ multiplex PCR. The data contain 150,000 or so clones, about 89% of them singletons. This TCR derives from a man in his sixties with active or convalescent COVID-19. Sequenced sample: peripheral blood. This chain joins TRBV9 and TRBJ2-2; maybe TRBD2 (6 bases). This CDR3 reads CASSAGTRNTGELFF. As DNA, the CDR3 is TGTGCCAGCAGCGCCGGGACTCGTAACACCGGGGAGCTGTTTTTT.